These 19 T cell receptor beta chains were sequenced from one sample in a study of response to subunit inactivated influenza vaccine. TCRdb re-called the RT-PCR reads with MiXCR, one entry per CDR3 protein. This table has roughly 700,000 distinct CDR3 sequences, over 11% appearing once. Material: PBMCs from blood, obtained approximately 15 days before vaccination. These receptor sequences come from a man aged 45 to 65 who received an inactivated influenza vaccine.

The chain recombines TRBV12-3 or TRBV12-4 with TRBJ2-2; weak D call: TRBD1 (6 bases). V lost 5 bases to trimming and J lost 7 bases, with 14 bases between them. This CDR3 comprises 14 residues. CDR3: CASSRYRDGGELFF. The CDR3 nucleotides read TGTGCCAGCAGTAGATACAGGGATGGCGGGGAGCTGTTTTTT.

The chain employs TRBV7-9 and TRBJ1-1, with D tentatively TRBD1 (5 bases). With 1 base removed from V and 4 bases from J, the gap between germline ends came to 13 bases. This CDR3 has 15 amino acids. Looked up from germline, CDR1 is SEHNR and CDR2 is FQNEAQ (reference sequence). CDR3 amino acids: CASSLDPGRSTEAFF. The CDR3 DNA is TGTGCCAGCAGCTTAGATCCAGGGAGGTCCACTGAAGCTTTCTTT.

The CDR3 spells CASSDEGARGYGYTF. The CDR3 region has the DNA TGTGCCAGCAGTGATGAGGGGGCGCGGGGTTATGGCTACACCTTC. The genes are TRBV2 and TRBJ1-2, with 7 positions matching TRBD1. J gave up 5 bases and V 3 bases, and 9 bases lay outside the gene matches. In germline, CDR1 is SNHLY, CDR2 FYNNEI. CDR3 length equals 15 residues. The full variable domain, with the rest looked up from reference TRBV2 and TRBJ1-2, is EPEVTQTPSHQVTQMGQEVILRCVPISNHLYFYWYRQILGQKVEFLVSFYNNEISEKSEIFDDQFSVERPDGSNFTLKIRSTKLEDSAMYFCASSDEGARGYGYTFGSGTRLTVV.

This clonotype was seen a handful of times. The chain has TRBV6-6 and TRBJ1-5; a weak D match, TRBD1 (6 bases). V dropped 5 bases and J dropped 9 bases, with 11 bases sitting between them. The V gene's germline CDR1 is MNHNY and CDR2 SVGAGI (reference sequence). The CDR3 length is 12 residues. Here the CDR3 reads CASSQGTRPQHF. The CDR3 DNA is TGTGCCAGCAGTCAGGGGACTCGGCCCCAGCATTTT.

This chain joins TRBV20-1 and TRBJ2-2; no clear D. The V end was cut by 2 bases, the J end by 2 bases, with 3 bases between. Germline V CDR1 and CDR2: DFQATT, SNEGSKA (reference sequence). The CDR3 consists of 12 residues. In DNA form, the CDR3 reads TGCAGTGCTAGACCTAACACCGGGGAGCTGTTTTTT. Translation: CSARPNTGELFF.

The chain couples TRBV30 to TRBJ2-1; either TRBD1 or TRBD2 may supply D (5 bases each). Trimming took off 4 bases at V and 6 bases at J, with 10 bases between the two ends. The CDR3 has 12 amino acids. Germline V gene lookup returns CDR1 GTSNPN and CDR2 SVGIG (reference sequence). CDR3 region: CAWIGTVNEQFF. The CDR3, as DNA: TGTGCCTGGATCGGGACCGTCAATGAGCAGTTCTTC.

The chain recombines TRBV5-1 with TRBJ2-7, with TRBD1 as a possible D gene (6 bases). Per the germline V gene, CDR1 is SGHRS and CDR2 is YFSETQ. The CDR3 sequence is 16 residues long. The V end lost 0 bases, the J end lost 1 base, and 14 bases lay between the germline ends. The chain's CDR3 is CASSLVGDIESYEQYF. In nucleotides, the CDR3 is TGCGCCAGCAGCTTGGTTGGGGACATCGAATCCTACGAGCAGTACTTC.

This clonotype was recorded a few times. The chain couples TRBV5-1 to TRBJ2-1, with 9 bases identical to TRBD2. Germline-derived CDR1 and CDR2 are SGHRS and YFSETQ. The CDR3 consists of 16 residues. J lost 7 bases, V lost 2 bases, and 10 bases had no gene match. The CDR3 sequence is CASSFGGSGSRNEQFF. CDR3 coding DNA: TGCGCCAGCAGCTTCGGGGGTAGCGGGAGTCGTAATGAGCAGTTCTTC.

The chain carries TRBV24-1 and TRBJ1-1, with D unresolved. The germline V gene encodes CDR1 KGHDR and CDR2 SFDVKD. V shed 9 bases and J shed 4 bases, with 20 bases lying between them. The length of the CDR3 is 15 residues. CDR3 DNA sequence: TGTGCCACCGCGGTCGGCGGGGTTGAGGTCACTGAAGCTTTCTTT. This codes for CATAVGGVEVTEAFF.

This clonotype turned up a few times. The V call is TRBV6-1, the J call TRBJ2-2, with 8 nucleotides matching TRBD1. Germline loops: CDR1 MNHNS, CDR2 SASEGT. The CDR3 contains 15 residues. Unmatched junction bases numbered 7, after V lost 7 bases and J lost 3 bases. The CDR3 nucleotides are TGTGCCAGCAACCCCGGGACAGGTGACACCGGGGAGCTGTTTTTT. Residues: CASNPGTGDTGELFF.

This clonotype came up many times. The chain carries TRBV7-2 and TRBJ2-1; D might be TRBD2 (6 bases). V lost 8 bases, J lost 8 bases, and 19 bases lay in between. The CDR3 spans 14 residues. CDR1 SGHTA and CDR2 FQGNSA come from the germline V gene. CDR3 DNA: TGTGCCAGCGCACCTGTGGGGGGTCTGGATGAGCAGTTCTTC. It specifies CASAPVGGLDEQFF.

This clonotype was detected a few times. The chain is built from TRBV5-5 and TRBJ2-2; TRBD1 agrees at 10 bases. V dropped 1 base and J dropped 4; count of bases not matched to a gene: 4. Germline assignment: CDR1 SGHKS and CDR2 YYEKEE (reference sequence). The CDR3 consists of 16 residues. CDR3 sequence reads: CASSLRQGASTGELFF. DNA of the CDR3: TGTGCCAGCAGCTTGAGACAGGGGGCTAGCACCGGGGAGCTGTTTTTT.

The chain couples TRBV7-9 to TRBJ2-5; D is ambiguous. The V gene lost 5 bases and the J gene lost 3 bases, with 10 bases spanning the gap. The CDR3 length is 13 residues. Per the germline V gene, CDR1 is SEHNR and CDR2 is FQNEAQ (reference sequence). Written as DNA, the CDR3 is TGTGCCAGCAGCGGCCAAGGGAAAGAGACCCAGTACTTC. It yields the protein CASSGQGKETQYF.

This clonotype has only a few counts. The rearrangement uses TRBV10-3 and TRBJ1-1; tentative D call: TRBD1 (5 bases). V was trimmed by 2 bases and J by 11 bases, leaving 15 bases between them. This CDR3 has 13 residues. Germline values: CDR1 ENHRY, CDR2 SYGVKD. CDR3 sequence (DNA): TGTGCCATCAGTGAGGCCCCGACAGAGCTGGCTTTCTTT. Translated: CAISEAPTELAFF.

Ten or more counts support this clonotype. The chain is built from TRBV12-3 or TRBV12-4 and TRBJ1-4; 10 bases agree with TRBD1. The CDR3 is made up of 16 amino acids. The J segment lost 0 bases and the V segment lost 6 bases, leaving 4 bases of the junction unmatched. The CDR3 here is CASSRDRGATNEKLFF. In DNA, the CDR3 is TGTGCCAGCAGCAGGGACAGGGGTGCAACTAATGAAAAACTGTTTTTT.

The genes are TRBV5-1 and TRBJ2-7, with 8 bases fitting TRBD1. The CDR3 runs 15 residues. Trimming took 4 bases from V and 1 from J; bases not matched to a gene: 7. In germline, CDR1 is SGHRS, CDR2 YFSETQ. CDR3 amino acids: CASSPGGGKSYEQYF. The CDR3 nucleotides are TGCGCCAGCAGCCCAGGGGGCGGGAAGTCCTACGAGCAGTACTTC.

In its sample, this clonotype was seen a few times. CDR3 amino acids: CASSSPGQRNIQYF. The CDR3 DNA sequence: TGTGCCAGTAGTAGCCCGGGACAGAGGAACATTCAGTACTTC. V gene TRBV19 combines with J gene TRBJ2-4; 7 nucleotides agree with TRBD1. The CDR3 has 14 residues. The V gene's germline CDR1 is LNHDA and CDR2 SQIVND (reference sequence). Unmatched junction bases numbered 7, after V lost 4 bases and J lost 7 bases. Full variable domain (missing parts from reference TRBV19 and TRBJ2-4): DGGITQSPKYLFRKEGQNVTLSCEQNLNHDAMYWYRQDPGQGLRLIYYSQIVNDFQKGDIAEGYSVSREKKESFPLTVTSAQKNPTAFYLCASSSPGQRNIQYFGAGTRLSVL.

This clonotype was seen more than once but under ten times. The rearrangement links TRBV20-1 to TRBJ2-5; D unclear. Germline V gene sequence: CDR1 DFQATT, CDR2 SNEGSKA (reference sequence). V lost 3 bases, J lost 0 bases, and 17 bases lay in between. The CDR3 consists of 16 residues. CDR3 DNA sequence: TGCAGTGCTAGTGTGATACAGCACTCGTACCAAGAGACCCAGTACTTC. Translated, it gives CSASVIQHSYQETQYF.

The chain joins TRBV18 to TRBJ2-7; 8 bases align to TRBD1. CDR3 length: 16 amino acids. Germline V gene lookup returns CDR1 KGHSH and CDR2 LQKENI. Trimming took 5 bases from V and 3 from J; bases not matched to a gene: 12. The DNA for the CDR3 is TGTGCCAGCTCAAGTTTAGGAGGGACAGGAGTCTACGAGCAGTACTTC. Protein sequence: CASSSLGGTGVYEQYF.